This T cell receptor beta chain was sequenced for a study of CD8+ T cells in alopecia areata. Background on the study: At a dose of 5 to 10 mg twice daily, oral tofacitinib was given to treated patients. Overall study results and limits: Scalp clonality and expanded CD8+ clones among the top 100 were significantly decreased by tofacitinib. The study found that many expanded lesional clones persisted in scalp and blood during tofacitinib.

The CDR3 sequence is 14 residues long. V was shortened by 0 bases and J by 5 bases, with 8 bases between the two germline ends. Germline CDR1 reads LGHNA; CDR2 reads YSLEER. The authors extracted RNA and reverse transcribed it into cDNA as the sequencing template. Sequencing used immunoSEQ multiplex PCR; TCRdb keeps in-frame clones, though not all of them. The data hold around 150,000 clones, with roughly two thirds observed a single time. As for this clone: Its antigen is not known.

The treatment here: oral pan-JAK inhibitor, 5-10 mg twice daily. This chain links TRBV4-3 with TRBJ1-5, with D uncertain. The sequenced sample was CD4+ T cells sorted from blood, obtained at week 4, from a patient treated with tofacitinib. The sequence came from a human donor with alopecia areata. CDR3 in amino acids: CASSQDSRDQPQHF. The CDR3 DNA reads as TGCGCCAGCAGCCAAGATTCAAGGGATCAGCCCCAGCATTTT.